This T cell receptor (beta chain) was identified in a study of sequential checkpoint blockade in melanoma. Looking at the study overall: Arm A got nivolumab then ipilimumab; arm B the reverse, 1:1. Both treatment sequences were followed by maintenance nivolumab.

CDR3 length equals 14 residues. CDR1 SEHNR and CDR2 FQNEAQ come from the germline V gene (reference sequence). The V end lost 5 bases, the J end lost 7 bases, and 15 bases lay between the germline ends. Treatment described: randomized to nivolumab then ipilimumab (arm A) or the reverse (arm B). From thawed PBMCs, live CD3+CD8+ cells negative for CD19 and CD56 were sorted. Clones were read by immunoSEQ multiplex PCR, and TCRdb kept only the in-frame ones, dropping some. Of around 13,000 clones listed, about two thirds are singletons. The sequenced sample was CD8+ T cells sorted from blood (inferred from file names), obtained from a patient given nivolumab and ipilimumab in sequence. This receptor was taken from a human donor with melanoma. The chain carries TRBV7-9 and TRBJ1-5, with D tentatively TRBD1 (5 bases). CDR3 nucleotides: TGTGCCAGCAGCGCATCAGGGAACGGACAGCCCCAGCATTTT. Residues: CASSASGNGQPQHF.